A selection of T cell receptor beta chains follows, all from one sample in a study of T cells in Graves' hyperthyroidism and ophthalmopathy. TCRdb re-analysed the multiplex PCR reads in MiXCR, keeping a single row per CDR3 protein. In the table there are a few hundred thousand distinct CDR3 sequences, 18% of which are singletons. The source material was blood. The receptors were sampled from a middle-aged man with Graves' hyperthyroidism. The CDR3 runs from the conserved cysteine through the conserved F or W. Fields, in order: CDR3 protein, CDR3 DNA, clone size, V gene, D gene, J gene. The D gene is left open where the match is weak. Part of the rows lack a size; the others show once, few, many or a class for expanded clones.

CSVEENTEAFF,TGCAGCGTTGAGGAGAACACTGAAGCTTTCTTT,-,TRBV29-1,-,TRBJ1-1
CASSARRNTEAFF,TGCGCCAGCAGTGCCAGAAGAAACACTGAAGCTTTCTTT,-,TRBV10-2,-,TRBJ1-1
CASSLGHGDTGELFF,TGTGCCAGCAGCTTGGGACACGGAGACACCGGGGAGCTGTTTTTT,many,TRBV7-9,-,TRBJ2-2
CSAIGDNSYEQYF,TGCAGTGCTATCGGGGACAACTCCTACGAGCAGTACTTC,-,TRBV20-1,-,TRBJ2-7
CSARVLDGTYEQYF,TGCAGTGCTAGAGTTCTAGACGGCACCTACGAGCAGTACTTC,few,TRBV20-1,-,TRBJ2-7
CASSPGTELNTEAFF,TGTGCCAGCTCACCTGGGACAGAATTGAACACTGAAGCTTTCTTT,many,TRBV18,TRBD1,TRBJ1-1
CASSRLRGTEAFF,TGCGCCAGCAGCCGGCTGAGAGGGACTGAAGCTTTCTTT,many,TRBV4-1,-,TRBJ1-1
CSALEPTRSNQPQHF,TGCAGTGCCCTAGAGCCTACACGTAGCAATCAGCCCCAGCATTTT,-,TRBV20-1,-,TRBJ1-5
CASSEMGAGTDTQYF,TGTGCCAGCAGTGAAATGGGGGCGGGCACAGATACGCAGTATTTT,-,TRBV6-1,-,TRBJ2-3
CASKPGELYEQYF,TGTGCCAGCAAACCGGGGGAACTCTACGAGCAGTACTTC,many,TRBV2,-,TRBJ2-7
CATSDPSPRTGGYEQYF,TGTGCCACCAGTGATCCCTCCCCCAGGACAGGGGGCTACGAGCAGTACTTC,once,TRBV24-1,TRBD1,TRBJ2-7
CASSQDASGSTNEKLFF,TGCGCCAGCAGCCAAGACGCCTCAGGGTCAACTAATGAAAAACTGTTTTTT,few,TRBV4-3,-,TRBJ1-4
CASSPRSPGTEAFF,TGTGCCAGCAGCCCTAGGTCTCCCGGGACTGAAGCTTTCTTT,many,TRBV7-9,-,TRBJ1-1
CASSVGVFEQFF,TGTGCCAGCAGCGTAGGGGTTTTTGAGCAGTTCTTC,-,TRBV9,-,TRBJ2-1
CASSLSNPETQYF,TGCGCCAGCAGCTTGTCTAACCCAGAGACCCAGTACTTC,many,TRBV5-1,-,TRBJ2-5
CASSLGSGQVSGELFF,TGTGCCAGCAGCTTAGGTTCGGGACAGGTTTCCGGGGAGCTGTTTTTT,-,TRBV7-9,TRBD1,TRBJ2-2
CASSVGGLGYNEQFF,TGTGCCAGCAGCGTAGGGGGACTGGGGTACAATGAGCAGTTCTTC,few,TRBV9,-,TRBJ2-1
CAWSLTGKRYGYTF,TGTGCCTGGAGTCTTACAGGGAAGCGGTATGGCTACACCTTC,-,TRBV30,-,TRBJ1-2
CSVQGGPGENTEAFF,TGCAGCGTCCAAGGGGGGCCGGGGGAGAACACTGAAGCTTTCTTT,many,TRBV29-1,-,TRBJ1-1
CASSLTRGTPEAFF,TGTGCCAGCAGCCTCACCCGAGGGACTCCTGAAGCTTTCTTT,many,TRBV3-1,-,TRBJ1-1
CASSFPGQGYEQYF,TGTGCCAGCAGCTTTCCGGGACAGGGCTACGAGCAGTACTTC,many,TRBV11-2,TRBD1,TRBJ2-7
CSARGVAGEGGEQFF,TGCAGTGCTAGGGGGGTAGCGGGAGAAGGTGGTGAGCAGTTCTTC,-,TRBV20-1,TRBD2,TRBJ2-1
CASSVGQAQETQYF,TGCGCCAGCAGCGTGGGACAGGCCCAAGAGACCCAGTACTTC,-,TRBV5-1,TRBD1,TRBJ2-5
CASSPPRLAGGTAMYF,TGTGCCAGCAGCCCTCCCAGGCTAGCGGGGGGCACAGCAATGTACTTC,many,TRBV7-9,TRBD2,TRBJ2-5
CASREARGETQYF,TGTGCCAGCAGAGAGGCTCGGGGGGAGACCCAGTACTTC,-,TRBV3-1,-,TRBJ2-5
CSARGGIPGANVLTF,TGCAGTGCTAGAGGGGGGATTCCTGGGGCCAACGTCCTGACTTTC,-,TRBV20-1,-,TRBJ2-6
CASSLGQGHNQPQHF,TGCGCCAGCAGCTTGGGACAGGGGCACAATCAGCCCCAGCATTTT,many,TRBV5-1,TRBD1,TRBJ1-5
CASSLSAGGLGTEAFF,TGTGCCAGCAGCTTGTCGGCAGGGGGTTTGGGCACTGAAGCTTTCTTT,many,TRBV5-5,TRBD1,TRBJ1-1
CATQTLRFSRRLNTEAFF,TGTGCCACCCAAACCCTCAGATTCAGTCGTCGGTTGAACACTGAAGCTTTCTTT,many,TRBV6-2/TRBV6-3,-,TRBJ1-1
CASSLYSYEQYF,TGTGCCAGCAGCTTATATTCCTACGAGCAGTACTTC,many,TRBV7-2,-,TRBJ2-7
CASSRGTFDFEAFF,TGTGCCAGCAGCCGCGGGACTTTTGACTTTGAAGCTTTCTTT,-,TRBV6-2/TRBV6-3,-,TRBJ1-1
CASSQSGGLGNEQFF,TGTGCCAGCAGCCAATCCGGGGGCCTGGGTAATGAGCAGTTCTTC,many,TRBV3-1,-,TRBJ2-1
CASSLSHSQETQYF,TGTGCCAGCAGCTTATCTCACAGCCAAGAGACCCAGTACTTC,-,TRBV7-9,-,TRBJ2-5
CASSSQGAGTDTQYF,TGTGCCAGCAGTAGCCAGGGGGCCGGGACAGATACGCAGTATTTT,-,TRBV6-1,TRBD1,TRBJ2-3
CASSPSGAYNEQFF,TGTGCCAGCAGCCCTAGCGGGGCCTACAATGAGCAGTTCTTC,many,TRBV7-3,TRBD2,TRBJ2-1
CASSFGQVRSNSPLHF,TGTGCCAGCAGCTTCGGACAGGTCCGATCTAATTCACCCCTCCACTTT,few,TRBV7-2,TRBD1,TRBJ1-6
CASSPRGLIYNEQFF,TGTGCCAGCAGCCCGCGGGGGCTGATCTACAATGAGCAGTTCTTC,many,TRBV28,-,TRBJ2-1
CASSVDVWAGGPNEQFF,TGTGCCAGCAGCGTAGACGTGTGGGCGGGGGGGCCTAATGAGCAGTTCTTC,many,TRBV9,TRBD2,TRBJ2-1
CSATGTGNNEQFF,TGCAGTGCTACAGGGACGGGGAACAATGAGCAGTTCTTC,once,TRBV20-1,-,TRBJ2-1
CASRRGDYNEQFF,TGTGCCAGCAGGAGGGGGGACTACAATGAGCAGTTCTTC,once,TRBV6-2/TRBV6-3,-,TRBJ2-1
CASKTGSQPQHF,TGTGCCAGCAAAACAGGGTCCCAGCCCCAGCATTTT,many,TRBV28,-,TRBJ1-5
CASSQETWMNTEAFF,TGTGCCAGCAGCCAAGAGACGTGGATGAACACTGAAGCTTTCTTT,many,TRBV3-1,-,TRBJ1-1
CASSLDAGGYTGELFF,TGTGCCAGCAGCTTAGACGCGGGAGGCTACACCGGGGAGCTGTTTTTT,-,TRBV7-2,TRBD2,TRBJ2-2
CASSPGLVSYNEQFF,TGCGCCAGCAGCCCGGGACTAGTTTCCTACAATGAGCAGTTCTTC,many,TRBV5-1,TRBD2,TRBJ2-1
CASSPRQGSSYEQYF,TGCGCCAGCAGCCCACGACAGGGGTCATCGTACGAGCAGTACTTC,many,TRBV5-1,TRBD1,TRBJ2-7
CASSYKRGGADEQYF,TGTGCCAGCAGTTACAAGCGGGGGGGCGCGGACGAGCAGTACTTC,-,TRBV6-2/TRBV6-3,TRBD2,TRBJ2-7
CATAEGAIGQYF,TGTGCCACCGCGGAGGGGGCGATAGGGCAGTATTTT,-,TRBV24-1,-,TRBJ2-3
CSANLGGQAQANYGYTF,TGCAGTGCAAACCTCGGGGGACAGGCGCAAGCTAACTATGGCTACACCTTC,few,TRBV20-1,TRBD1,TRBJ1-2
CASSLGGTAGHTEAFF,TGCGCCAGCAGCTTGGGTGGGACCGCGGGGCACACTGAAGCTTTCTTT,many,TRBV5-1,-,TRBJ1-1
CAWSAGFISDTQYF,TGTGCCTGGAGTGCAGGGTTCATCTCAGATACGCAGTATTTT,many,TRBV30,-,TRBJ2-3